The 22 T cell receptor beta chains reported below all come from one sample, sequenced in a study of blood T cell repertoires in COVID-19. Produced via immunoSEQ multiplex PCR; TCRdb's table is partial and in-frame only. Altogether some 280,000 clones are present, around 90% being singletons, with the ten largest covering 0.9% to 1%. The sample consisted of peripheral blood. These TCRs come from a woman between 40 and 55 years old who had recovered from COVID-19.

The chain combines TRBV5-1 with TRBJ1-1; possible D gene TRBD1, 5 bases. Germline lookup yields CDR1 SGHRS and CDR2 YFSETQ. Trimming pared 4 bases from V and 2 bases from J, leaving 12 bases between. CDR3 size: 14 residues. Written as DNA, the CDR3 is TGCGCCAGCAGCCCACGGGGGAGCAACACTGAAGCTTTCTTT. Encoded protein: CASSPRGSNTEAFF. The whole variable domain, remainder taken from reference TRBV5-1 and TRBJ1-1, is KAGVTQTPRYLIKTRGQQVTLSCSPISGHRSVSWYQQTPGQGLQFLFEYFSETQRNKGNFPGRFSGRQFSNSRSEMNVSTLELGDSALYLCASSPRGSNTEAFFGQGTRLTVV.

In this sample, this clone turned up a few times. The rearrangement uses TRBV28 and TRBJ2-1; 9 positions match TRBD2. There are 16 residues in the CDR3. Trimming removed 2 bases from V and 6 bases from J; junction bases left unmatched: 8. Germline CDR1 MDHEN, CDR2 SYDVKM. The CDR3 DNA reads TGTGCCAGCAGTTTACAAATAGCGGGAGTTGGCAATGAGCAGTTCTTC. It specifies CASSLQIAGVGNEQFF.

CDR3 sequence reads: CASTQDGGRNNEQFF. The DNA of the CDR3 is TGTGCCAGCACTCAAGATGGCGGGAGGAACAATGAGCAGTTCTTC. This chain joins TRBV2 and TRBJ2-1; 8 positions agree with TRBD2. The CDR3 is 15 amino acids. Germline CDR1 is SNHLY and CDR2 is FYNNEI. Trimming at V came to 7 bases and at J to 5 bases, leaving 10 bases not matched to a gene.

This clone was detected only once. The chain joins TRBV28 to TRBJ2-7, with 9 nucleotides matching TRBD2. The V segment lost 8 bases and the J segment 7 bases; nucleotides outside the gene matches: 15. CDR3 length equals 15 residues. Germline V gene data show CDR1 as MDHEN and CDR2 as SYDVKM. The CDR3 spells CASSAREREAGEQYF. CDR3 sequence (DNA): TGTGCCAGCTCCGCCAGGGAGCGGGAGGCCGGGGAGCAGTACTTC.

The chain combines TRBV5-5 with TRBJ2-7, with D maybe TRBD2 (6 bases). The germline CDR1 and CDR2 sequences are SGHKS and YYEKEE (reference sequence). CDR3 length equals 14 residues. Trimming shortened V by 0 bases and J by 2 bases, and 9 bases separated the two germline ends. The CDR3 DNA follows: TGTGCCAGCAGCTTGGAGGGCGGGGCCTACGAGCAGTACTTC. Protein sequence: CASSLEGGAYEQYF.

The DNA for the CDR3 is TGCGCCAGCAGCCCCACCCCGGGGGGATCTCAAGAGACCCAGTACTTC. It is translated as CASSPTPGGSQETQYF. J is TRBJ2-5 and V is TRBV5-1, with 7 bases identical to TRBD2. Germline-derived CDR1 and CDR2 are SGHRS and YFSETQ. This CDR3 comprises 16 residues. V shed 4 bases and J 2 bases; nucleotides not matched to a gene: 11.

V and J are TRBV6-6 and TRBJ2-2, with 8 nucleotides matching TRBD2. The CDR3 is 16 residues long. Losses at the gene ends were 7 bases for V and 4 bases for J; bases not matched to a gene: 11. Germline CDR1 MNHNY, CDR2 SVGAGI (reference sequence). Here the CDR3 DNA reads TGTGCCAGCACCAACGAGGTAGCGGGGTTCACCGGGGAGCTGTTTTTT. Its protein is CASTNEVAGFTGELFF.

V gene TRBV3-1 (or the pseudogene TRBV3-2) combines with J gene TRBJ2-7; 7 bases fit TRBD2. The trim removed 1 base at V and 2 bases at J, leaving 2 bases unmatched. The CDR3 runs 14 residues. The germline gives CDR1 LGHDT, CDR2 YNNKEL (reference sequence). The CDR3, as DNA: TGTGCCAGCAGCCAAGGCCTAGCGGCCTACGAGCAGTACTTC. Its protein is CASSQGLAAYEQYF.

V is TRBV9 and J is TRBJ1-1; D call uncertain. Germline V gives CDR1 SGDLS, CDR2 YYNGEE. This CDR3 spans 14 amino acids. The V gene lost 0 bases and the J gene lost 3 bases, with 9 bases spanning the gap. The CDR3 nucleotides are TGTGCCAGCAGCGTAGCTGGGAGGGACACTGAAGCTTTCTTT. This sequence encodes CASSVAGRDTEAFF.

The CDR3 loop is CASSSGGAQYF. The CDR3 bases are TGTGCCAGCAGCTCGGGAGGGGCCCAGTACTTC. The rearrangement joins TRBV7-9 to TRBJ2-5, with TRBD2 matching 8 bases. Germline CDR1 is SEHNR and CDR2 is FQNEAQ (reference sequence). With V trimmed by 4 bases and J by 9 bases, 1 base remained unmatched. The CDR3 totals 11 residues.

This sequence joins TRBV21-1 and TRBJ1-4; TRBD1 was called by the table and not checked on the DNA. TRBV21-1 is shown as a pseudogene. The CDR3 totals 15 residues. In nucleotides, the CDR3 is TGTGCCAGCAGCGCGACCAGGGGGGAGGATGAAAAACTGTTTTTT. Translating gives CASSATRGEDEKLFF.

The rearrangement links TRBV24-1 to TRBJ2-7, with a weak D call TRBD2 (5 bases). Germline V gene data show CDR1 as KGHDR and CDR2 as SFDVKD. The CDR3 sequence is 15 residues long. Trimming pared 0 bases from V and 4 bases from J, leaving 12 bases between. The CDR3 region has the DNA TGTGCCACCAGTGATTTGGGCGGGTGTCGGTACGAGCAGTACTTC. It is translated as CATSDLGGCRYEQYF.

This chain uses TRBV14 with TRBJ2-5, with 8 positions matching TRBD1. The CDR3 extends over 17 amino acids. V lost 0 bases to trimming and J lost 7 bases; unmatched junction nucleotides: 13. Germline-derived CDR1 and CDR2 are SGHDN and FVKESK. The CDR3: CASSQDQGDRFGPTQYF. Here the CDR3 DNA reads TGTGCCAGCAGCCAAGATCAAGGGGACAGGTTCGGTCCGACCCAGTACTTC. The full variable domain, in which reference TRBV14 and TRBJ2-5 provide the parts outside the CDR3, is EAGVTQFPSHSVIEKGQTVTLRCDPISGHDNLYWYRRVMGKEIKFLLHFVKESKQDESGMPNNRFLAERTGGTYSTLKVQPAELEDSGVYFCASSQDQGDRFGPTQYFGPGTRLLVL.

The V gene is TRBV2, the J gene TRBJ1-3; the D gene is possibly TRBD1 (5 bases). Trimming took 4 bases from V and 0 from J, leaving 16 bases between them. The CDR3 loop spans 17 amino acids. The V gene's germline CDR1 is SNHLY and CDR2 FYNNEI. For the CDR3, the DNA is TGTGCCAGCAGTGGCCGTGGCGGGGGGGTCTCTGGAAACACCATATATTTT. Translating it yields CASSGRGGGVSGNTIYF.

The chain employs TRBV2 and TRBJ1-2, with D tentatively TRBD1 (5 bases). V lost 5 bases and J lost 3, with 7 bases in between. CDR1 and CDR2 (germline): SNHLY, FYNNEI. The CDR3 sequence is 12 residues long. CDR3 sequence reads: CASSLGDYGYTF. CDR3 nucleotides: TGTGCCAGCAGTCTAGGGGACTATGGCTACACCTTC.

The chain uses TRBV6-5 and TRBJ1-6; D remains ambiguous. The length of the CDR3 is 13 residues. Germline V gives CDR1 MNHEY, CDR2 SVGAGI. V lost 6 bases to trimming and J lost 9 bases, with 12 bases between them. The CDR3 region has the DNA TGTGCCAGCAGGTCGGGTATTGGTTCACCCCTCCACTTT. It encodes CASRSGIGSPLHF.

A single count supports this clone. The chain uses TRBV4-2 and TRBJ2-7; D is perhaps TRBD2 (5 bases). The CDR3 runs 13 residues. Between the trimmed V and J ends, which lost 0 bases and 3 bases, there was a span of 6 bases. CDR1 is LGHNA, CDR2 YNFKEQ, per germline. CDR3 residues: CASSQDRGYEQYF. In nucleotides, the CDR3 is TGTGCCAGCAGCCAAGATCGGGGCTACGAGCAGTACTTC.

V is TRBV6-8 and J is TRBJ2-7, with 9 bases lining up with TRBD1. Germline CDR1 MNHGY, CDR2 SAAAGT. The CDR3 is made up of 17 amino acids. J was trimmed by 3 bases and V by 9 bases; bases with no gene match: 18. The CDR3 nucleotides read TGTGCCAGGGAAAGGCCCCGACAGGGGGTAGTTAGCTACGAGCAGTACTTC. Its translation: CARERPRQGVVSYEQYF.

This sequence joins TRBV28 and TRBJ2-5; unclear D gene. CDR3 length equals 12 residues. V was pared by 3 bases and J by 6 bases, with 8 bases between. Germline V gives CDR1 MDHEN, CDR2 SYDVKM. The DNA of the CDR3 is TGTGCCAGCAGTTTTGTGTCTAAGACCCAGTACTTC. Protein: CASSFVSKTQYF.

The CDR3 DNA reads TGTGCCAGCAGCCCAGAACAGGGGATGAACACTGAAGCTTTCTTT. This encodes CASSPEQGMNTEAFF. The rearrangement links TRBV7-8 to TRBJ1-1; 7 nucleotides align to TRBD1. The CDR3 consists of 15 residues. Looked up from germline, CDR1 is SGHVS and CDR2 is FQNEAQ. The J segment lost 0 bases and the V segment lost 5 bases, leaving 6 bases of the junction unmatched.

The rearrangement links TRBV11-3 to TRBJ2-1; 10 nucleotides line up with TRBD2. The ends lost 3 bases at V and 7 bases at J; junction bases unmatched: 3. Germline V gene sequence: CDR1 SGHNT, CDR2 YENEEA. This CDR3 is 14 amino acids long. CDR3 in DNA: TGTGCCAGCAGCTTTGGGACTAGCGTTAATGAGCAGTTCTTC. It translates to CASSFGTSVNEQFF.

The chain uses TRBV28 and TRBJ1-4; TRBD1 agrees at 9 bases. Germline V lookup: CDR1 MDHEN, CDR2 SYDVKM. The CDR3 runs 15 residues. The V segment lost 2 bases and the J segment 4 bases; nucleotides outside the gene matches: 2. DNA of the CDR3: TGTGCCAGCAGTTTAACAGGGGGCGGTAATGAAAAACTGTTTTTT. This codes for CASSLTGGGNEKLFF.